This T cell receptor (beta chain) was recovered during a study of early T cells in non-severe SARS-CoV-2 infection. Study information: Sequenced material consisted of bulk RNA (from unsorted whole blood), and chains were unpaired.

Via MiXCR, TCRdb re-called the 5' RACE reads, giving one row per CDR3 protein. The sample contains about 110,000 distinct CDR3 sequences, around 12% of which appear only once. This clonotype occurred many times. Germline-derived CDR1 and CDR2 are SNHLY and FYNNEI. The CDR3 contains 12 residues. V was trimmed by 6 bases and J by 6 bases, leaving 12 bases between them. The chain combines TRBV2 with TRBJ2-7; possible D gene TRBD1, 5 bases. The material sequenced was whole blood, taken at baseline. This receptor was obtained from an adult who was a healthcare worker with PCR-confirmed SARS-CoV-2 infection or an uninfected control (not recorded which). Here the CDR3 reads CASSEQGGEQYF. CDR3 DNA sequence: TGTGCCAGCAGCGAGCAGGGCGGCGAGCAGTACTTC.